The rows below give T cell receptor beta chains drawn from one sample of a study of cytomegalovirus exposure and HLA in healthy donors. Here immunoSEQ multiplex PCR was the method, and the copy in TCRdb shows in-frame clones only, minus some. The data contain about 98,000 clones, less than 90% of them singletons. Sequenced material: PBMCs. The receptors derive from a man between 18 and 29 years old in good health and CMV-seropositive. The CDR3 runs from the conserved cysteine through the conserved F or W. Each record gives: V gene, D gene, J gene, clone size, CDR3 protein, CDR3 DNA. A D gene is named only where the DNA matches it firmly. Where a row states a size, it is once, few, many or the class of an expanded clone; other rows omit it.

TRBV5-6	TRBD1	TRBJ1-2	-	CASSSYMTGGDYGYTF	TGTGCCAGCAGCTCCTATATGACAGGGGGAGACTATGGCTACACCTTC
TRBV29-1	-	TRBJ2-5	-	CSVFPSGTQYF	TGCAGCGTTTTCCCCTCGGGGACCCAGTACTTC
TRBV19	TRBD2	TRBJ2-7	once	CASSIGRGAYEQYF	TGTGCCAGTAGTATAGGGCGGGGGGCCTACGAGCAGTACTTC
TRBV5-1	TRBD1	TRBJ2-3	-	CASRWTGDDTQYF	TGCGCCAGCAGATGGACAGGGGATGATACGCAGTATTTT
TRBV10-3	-	TRBJ2-7	-	CAISDDRTYEQYF	TGTGCCATCAGTGACGACAGAACCTACGAGCAGTACTTC
TRBV7-9	-	TRBJ2-5	-	CASTRTEMEETQYF	TGTGCCAGCACTCGAACGGAGATGGAGGAGACCCAGTACTTC
TRBV10-3	TRBD2	TRBJ2-3	-	CAIRASGDRTDTQYF	TGTGCCATCAGGGCTAGCGGGGACCGCACAGATACGCAGTATTTT
TRBV4-2	TRBD1	TRBJ1-2	few	CASSDGQGEYGYTF	TGTGCCAGCAGCGATGGACAGGGGGAGTATGGCTACACCTTC
TRBV7-6	TRBD1	TRBJ2-7	-	CASSLAGTGLVYEQYF	TGTGCCAGCAGCTTAGCCGGGACAGGGCTGGTCTACGAGCAGTACTTC
TRBV11-1	TRBD1	TRBJ2-2	-	CASSLDRGLITGELFF	TGTGCCAGCAGCTTAGACAGGGGGCTGATCACCGGGGAGCTGTTTTTT
TRBV27	TRBD1	TRBJ2-1	-	CASSTRTGGTTTYNEQFF	TGTGCCAGCAGTACGCGAACAGGGGGCACTACTACGTACAATGAGCAGTTCTTC
TRBV5-4	-	TRBJ2-7	once	CASSLDLADNEQYF	TGTGCCAGCAGCTTGGATTTAGCGGACAACGAGCAGTACTTC
TRBV7-8	-	TRBJ2-1	-	CASSLRGRLSEQFF	TGTGCCAGCAGCTTGCGGGGTCGGTTGAGTGAGCAGTTCTTC
TRBV28	TRBD1	TRBJ2-7	-	CASSPLDRDNYEQYF	TGTGCCAGCAGTCCTCTGGACAGGGATAACTACGAGCAGTACTTC
TRBV7-3	-	TRBJ2-3	-	CASSLTPGADTQYF	TGTGCCAGCAGCTTAACGCCCGGAGCAGATACGCAGTATTTT
TRBV7-9	-	TRBJ2-3	-	CASSLDSGDTQYF	TGTGCCAGCAGCTTAGACTCTGGAGATACGCAGTATTTT
TRBV6-5	TRBD1	TRBJ1-6	once	CASSYSTRGLTSPLHF	TGTGCCAGCAGTTACTCGACCAGGGGGCTGACATCACCCCTCCACTTT
TRBV5-4	TRBD2	TRBJ2-2	-	CASSLLGGDTGELFF	TGTGCCAGCAGCTTGTTGGGAGGGGACACCGGGGAGCTGTTTTTT
TRBV5-8	-	TRBJ1-4	-	CASSSTGATNEKLFF	TGTGCCAGCAGCTCGACCGGAGCAACTAATGAAAAACTGTTTTTT
TRBV6-5	-	TRBJ1-2	-	CASSTAGQLYGYTF	TGTGCCAGCAGCACCGCCGGACAGCTCTATGGCTACACCTTC
TRBV5-6	TRBD1	TRBJ1-3	-	CASSFYWTGLGSGNTIYF	TGTGCCAGCAGCTTTTACTGGACAGGGTTGGGCTCTGGAAACACCATATATTTT
TRBV27	-	TRBJ2-1	-	CASKMAGIYNEQFF	TGTGCCAGCAAGATGGCAGGGATCTACAATGAGCAGTTCTTC
TRBV5-1	TRBD1	TRBJ2-7	-	CASSVPTGQIDEQYF	TGCGCCAGCAGCGTGCCTACGGGACAGATCGACGAGCAGTACTTC
TRBV28	-	TRBJ1-5	-	CASSSYSNQPQHF	TGTGCCAGCAGTTCCTATAGCAATCAGCCCCAGCATTTT
TRBV2	-	TRBJ1-1	-	CASSGYRDRLDTEAFF	TGTGCCAGCAGTGGGTACAGGGACCGGTTGGACACTGAAGCTTTCTTT
TRBV5-4	TRBD2	TRBJ2-7	-	CASSLGIAGNYEQYF	TGTGCCAGCAGCTTGGGGATAGCGGGAAATTACGAGCAGTACTTC
TRBV18	-	TRBJ1-1	-	CASSPSDGRGTEAFF	TGTGCCAGCTCACCCTCTGACGGGAGAGGCACTGAAGCTTTCTTT
TRBV5-1	-	TRBJ1-1	-	CASSLGREDTEAFF	TGCGCCAGCAGCTTGGGCCGGGAGGACACTGAAGCTTTCTTT
TRBV4-3	-	TRBJ2-2	-	CASSQDQGTTGELFF	TGCGCCAGCAGCCAAGATCAGGGAACAACCGGGGAGCTGTTTTTT
TRBV27	TRBD1	TRBJ2-2	-	CASSLQGARTGELFF	TGTGCCAGCAGTTTGCAGGGGGCGAGGACCGGGGAGCTGTTTTTT
TRBV19	TRBD1	TRBJ2-6	-	CASSRTQGVGANVLTF	TGTGCCAGTAGTAGAACACAGGGGGTTGGGGCCAACGTCCTGACTTTC
TRBV5-1	TRBD1	TRBJ2-2	-	CASSSGTGGYGGELFF	TGCGCCAGCAGCTCCGGGACAGGGGGTTACGGCGGGGAGCTGTTTTTT
TRBV28	TRBD1	TRBJ1-5	few	CASSFLGGQGLYQPQHF	TGTGCCAGCAGTTTTTTGGGCGGACAGGGGCTTTATCAGCCCCAGCATTTT
TRBV7-2	TRBD1	TRBJ2-1	-	CASSYIGQGIDEQFF	TGTGCCAGCAGCTACATAGGACAGGGAATCGATGAGCAGTTCTTC
TRBV4-2	TRBD1	TRBJ2-7	many	CASSQGTGGSYEQYF	TGTGCCAGCAGCCAAGGGACAGGGGGCTCCTACGAGCAGTACTTC
TRBV18	TRBD2	TRBJ2-1	-	CASSPNQAGGDTNEQFF	TGTGCCAGCTCACCGAACCAAGCGGGAGGGGACACTAATGAGCAGTTCTTC
TRBV5-1	-	TRBJ2-7	once	CASSLGLASSYEQYF	TGCGCCAGCAGCTTGGGGCTAGCGAGCTCCTACGAGCAGTACTTC
TRBV5-1	-	TRBJ1-1	-	CASSAITGMNTEAFF	TGCGCCAGCAGCGCTATCACAGGGATGAACACTGAAGCTTTCTTT
TRBV18	-	TRBJ2-4	-	CASSPGEDIQYF	TGTGCCAGCTCACCAGGAGAGGACATTCAGTACTTC
TRBV29-1	TRBD1	TRBJ1-2	-	CSALDRGRYGYTF	TGCAGCGCCTTGGACAGGGGCCGCTATGGCTACACCTTC
TRBV7-3	TRBD1	TRBJ2-7	-	CASSLTPGGMYEQYF	TGTGCCAGCAGCTTAACTCCAGGGGGCATGTACGAGCAGTACTTC
TRBV6-5	TRBD1	TRBJ1-1	-	CASSGLTGGSTEAFF	TGTGCCAGCAGTGGATTGACAGGGGGCTCCACTGAAGCTTTCTTT
TRBV28	TRBD1	TRBJ1-4	-	CASSSPAGGSEKLFF	TGTGCCAGCAGTTCCCCAGCAGGGGGTAGTGAAAAACTGTTTTTT
TRBV6-5	-	TRBJ2-7	few	CASAARIAYEQYF	TGTGCCAGCGCGGCCCGGATCGCTTACGAGCAGTACTTC
TRBV5-5	TRBD1	TRBJ2-7	-	CASRHEDRVYEQYF	TGTGCCAGCAGACACGAAGACAGGGTGTACGAGCAGTACTTC
TRBV5-1	TRBD2	TRBJ2-3	once	CASSRRGGSTDTQYF	TGCGCCAGCAGCCGGCGGGGGGGAAGCACAGATACGCAGTATTTT
TRBV4-1	-	TRBJ2-2	-	CASSQYVGEASGELFF	TGCGCCAGCAGCCAATACGTAGGAGAAGCGTCGGGGGAGCTGTTTTTT
TRBV19	-	TRBJ1-5	-	CASSHDKYSNQPQHF	TGTGCCAGTAGCCATGACAAATATAGCAATCAGCCCCAGCATTTT
TRBV10-2	TRBD2	TRBJ2-5	-	CASSDGGVGETQYF	TGCGCCAGCAGTGATGGGGGGGTGGGCGAGACCCAGTACTTC
TRBV19	-	TRBJ2-7	-	CASSMSGGDYEQYF	TGTGCCAGTAGTATGTCTGGCGGCGACTACGAGCAGTACTTC